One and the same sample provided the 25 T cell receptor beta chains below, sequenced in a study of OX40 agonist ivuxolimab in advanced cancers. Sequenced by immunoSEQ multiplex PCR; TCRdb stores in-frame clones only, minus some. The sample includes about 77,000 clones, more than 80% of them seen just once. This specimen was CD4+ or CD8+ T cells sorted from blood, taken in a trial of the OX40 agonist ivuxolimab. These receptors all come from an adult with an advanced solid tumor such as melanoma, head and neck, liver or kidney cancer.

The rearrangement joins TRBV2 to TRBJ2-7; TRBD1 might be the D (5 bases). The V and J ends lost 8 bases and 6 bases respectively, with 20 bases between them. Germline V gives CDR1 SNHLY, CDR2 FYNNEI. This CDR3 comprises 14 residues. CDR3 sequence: CASGRLQVMGEQYF. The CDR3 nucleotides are TGTGCCAGCGGCCGCTTACAGGTCATGGGCGAGCAGTACTTC.

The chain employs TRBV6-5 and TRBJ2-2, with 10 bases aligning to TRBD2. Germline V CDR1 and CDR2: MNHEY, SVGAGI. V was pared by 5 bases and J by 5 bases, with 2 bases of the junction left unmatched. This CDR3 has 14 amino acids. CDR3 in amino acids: CASSLAGVTGELFF. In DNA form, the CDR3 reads TGTGCCAGCAGTCTAGCGGGAGTTACCGGGGAGCTGTTTTTT.

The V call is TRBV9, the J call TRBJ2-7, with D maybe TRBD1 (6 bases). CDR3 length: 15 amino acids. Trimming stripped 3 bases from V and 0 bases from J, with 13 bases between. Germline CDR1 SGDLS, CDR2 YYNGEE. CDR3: CASSAAGRGSYEQYF. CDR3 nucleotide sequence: TGTGCCAGCAGCGCGGCGGGCAGGGGCTCCTACGAGCAGTACTTC.

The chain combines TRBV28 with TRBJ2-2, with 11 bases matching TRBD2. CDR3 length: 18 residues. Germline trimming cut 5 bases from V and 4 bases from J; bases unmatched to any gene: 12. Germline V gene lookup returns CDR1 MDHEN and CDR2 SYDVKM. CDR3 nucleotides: TGTGCCAGCAGTCTGATAATACTAGCGGGGGTGCCCACCGGGGAGCTGTTTTTT. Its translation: CASSLIILAGVPTGELFF.

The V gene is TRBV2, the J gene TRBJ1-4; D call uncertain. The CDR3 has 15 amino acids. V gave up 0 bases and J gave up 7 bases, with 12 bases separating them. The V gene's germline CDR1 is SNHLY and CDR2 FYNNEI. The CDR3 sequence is CASSEAPQTSEKLFF. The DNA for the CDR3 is TGTGCCAGCAGTGAAGCGCCACAGACAAGTGAAAAACTGTTTTTT.

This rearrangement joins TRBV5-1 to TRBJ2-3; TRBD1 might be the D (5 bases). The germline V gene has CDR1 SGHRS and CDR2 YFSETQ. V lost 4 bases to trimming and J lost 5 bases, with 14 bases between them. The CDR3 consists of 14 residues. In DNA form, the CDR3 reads TGCGCCAGCAGCAGATCCCCGCAGGGAGATACGCAGTATTTT. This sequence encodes CASSRSPQGDTQYF.

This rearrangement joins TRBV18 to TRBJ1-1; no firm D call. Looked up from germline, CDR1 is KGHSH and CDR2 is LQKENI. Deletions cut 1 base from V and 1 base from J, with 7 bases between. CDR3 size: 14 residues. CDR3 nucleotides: TGTGCCAGCTCACCACTCGAGGGGAACACTGAAGCTTTCTTT. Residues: CASSPLEGNTEAFF. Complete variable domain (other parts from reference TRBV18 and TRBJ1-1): NAGVMQNPRHLVRRRGQEARLRCSPMKGHSHVYWYRQLPEEGLKFMVYLQKENIIDESGMPKERFSAEFPKEGPSILRIQQVVRGDSAAYFCASSPLEGNTEAFFGQGTRLTVV.

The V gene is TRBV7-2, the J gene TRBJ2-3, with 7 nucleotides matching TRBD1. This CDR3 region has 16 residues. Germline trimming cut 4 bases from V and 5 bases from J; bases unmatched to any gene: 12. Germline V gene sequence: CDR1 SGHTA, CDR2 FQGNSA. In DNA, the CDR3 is TGTGCCAGCAGCTCGCCCGACAGGGTCTTAGGAGATACGCAGTATTTT. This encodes CASSSPDRVLGDTQYF.

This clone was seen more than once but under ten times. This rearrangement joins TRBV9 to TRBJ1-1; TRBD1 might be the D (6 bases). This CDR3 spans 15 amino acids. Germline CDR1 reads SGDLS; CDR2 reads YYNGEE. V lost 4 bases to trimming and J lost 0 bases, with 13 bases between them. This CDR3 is CASSPRDTMNTEAFF. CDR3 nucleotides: TGTGCCAGCAGCCCGCGGGACACCATGAACACTGAAGCTTTCTTT.

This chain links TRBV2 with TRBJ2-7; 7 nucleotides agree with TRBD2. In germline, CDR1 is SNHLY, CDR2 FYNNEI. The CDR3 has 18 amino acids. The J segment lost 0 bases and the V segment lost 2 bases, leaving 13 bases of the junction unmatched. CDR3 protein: CASSERSSGSGRSYEQYF. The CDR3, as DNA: TGTGCCAGCAGTGAACGATCGTCGGGTAGCGGGCGCTCCTACGAGCAGTACTTC.

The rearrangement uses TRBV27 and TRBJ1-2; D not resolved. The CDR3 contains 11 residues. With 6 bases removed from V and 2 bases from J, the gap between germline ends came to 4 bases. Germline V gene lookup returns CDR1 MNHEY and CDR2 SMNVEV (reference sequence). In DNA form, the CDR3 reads TGTGCCAGCAGACAGAACTATGGCTACACCTTC. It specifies CASRQNYGYTF.

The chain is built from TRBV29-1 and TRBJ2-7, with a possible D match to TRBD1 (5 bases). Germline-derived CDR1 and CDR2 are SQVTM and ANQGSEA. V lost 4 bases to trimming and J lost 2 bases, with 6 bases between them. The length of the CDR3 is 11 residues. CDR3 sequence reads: CSVVTAYEQYF. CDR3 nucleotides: TGCAGCGTTGTGACAGCCTACGAGCAGTACTTC.

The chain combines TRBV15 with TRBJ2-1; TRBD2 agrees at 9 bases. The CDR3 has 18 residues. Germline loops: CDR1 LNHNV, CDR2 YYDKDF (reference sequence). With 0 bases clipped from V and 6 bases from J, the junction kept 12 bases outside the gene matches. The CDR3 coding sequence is TGTGCCACCAGCAGAGATCCTTTTTTCAGCGGGGGGTCCAATGAGCAGTTCTTC. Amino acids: CATSRDPFFSGGSNEQFF.

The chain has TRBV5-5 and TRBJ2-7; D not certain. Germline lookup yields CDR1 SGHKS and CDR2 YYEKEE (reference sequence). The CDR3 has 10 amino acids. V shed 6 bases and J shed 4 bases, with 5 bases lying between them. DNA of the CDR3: TGTGCCAGCATCCGTTACGAGCAGTACTTC. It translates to CASIRYEQYF.

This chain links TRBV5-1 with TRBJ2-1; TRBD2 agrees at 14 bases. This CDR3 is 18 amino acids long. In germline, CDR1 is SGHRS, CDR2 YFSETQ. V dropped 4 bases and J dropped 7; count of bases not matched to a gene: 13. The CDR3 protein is CASSQGGLAGGRGNEQFF. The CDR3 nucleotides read TGCGCCAGCAGCCAGGGAGGACTAGCGGGAGGCCGGGGGAATGAGCAGTTCTTC.

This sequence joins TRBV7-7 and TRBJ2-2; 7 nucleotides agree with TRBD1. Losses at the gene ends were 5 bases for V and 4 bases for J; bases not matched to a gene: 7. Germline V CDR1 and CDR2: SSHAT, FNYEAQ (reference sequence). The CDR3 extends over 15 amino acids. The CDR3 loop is CASSPGQQFTGELFF. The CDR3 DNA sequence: TGTGCCAGCAGCCCGGGACAGCAGTTCACCGGGGAGCTGTTTTTT. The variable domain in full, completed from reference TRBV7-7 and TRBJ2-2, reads GAGVSQSPRYKVTKRGQDVTLRCDPISSHATLYWYQQALGQGPEFLTYFNYEAQPDKSGLPSDRFSAERPEGSISTLTIQRTEQRDSAMYRCASSPGQQFTGELFFGEGSRLTVL.

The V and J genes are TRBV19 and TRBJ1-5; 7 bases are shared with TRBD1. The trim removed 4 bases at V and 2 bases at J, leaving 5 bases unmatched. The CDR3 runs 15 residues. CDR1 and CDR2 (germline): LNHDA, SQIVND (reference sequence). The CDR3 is CASSTRQGGNQPQHF. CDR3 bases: TGTGCCAGTAGTACGCGACAGGGCGGCAATCAGCCCCAGCATTTT. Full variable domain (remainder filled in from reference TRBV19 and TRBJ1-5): DGGITQSPKYLFRKEGQNVTLSCEQNLNHDAMYWYRQDPGQGLRLIYYSQIVNDFQKGDIAEGYSVSREKKESFPLTVTSAQKNPTAFYLCASSTRQGGNQPQHFGDGTRLSIL.

The CDR3 spells CASSLTGGLGNEQFF. In nucleotides, the CDR3 is TGTGCCAGCAGTTTAACAGGGGGCCTGGGCAATGAGCAGTTCTTC. This chain links TRBV7-9 with TRBJ2-1; TRBD1 agrees at 9 bases. Germline V gene data show CDR1 as SEHNR and CDR2 as FQNEAQ (reference sequence). The ends lost 6 bases at V and 6 bases at J; junction bases unmatched: 9. This CDR3 region has 15 residues. Full variable domain (missing parts from reference TRBV7-9 and TRBJ2-1): DTGVSQNPRHKITKRGQNVTFRCDPISEHNRLYWYRQTLGQGPEFLTYFQNEAQLEKSRLLSDRFSAERPKGSFSTLEIQRTEQGDSAMYLCASSLTGGLGNEQFFGPGTRLTVL.

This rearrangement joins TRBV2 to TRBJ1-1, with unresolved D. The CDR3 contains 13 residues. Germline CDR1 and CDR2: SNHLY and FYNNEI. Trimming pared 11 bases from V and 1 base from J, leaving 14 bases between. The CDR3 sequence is CAGSKSENTEAFF. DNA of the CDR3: TGTGCCGGATCAAAAAGTGAGAACACTGAAGCTTTCTTT.

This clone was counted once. DNA of the CDR3: TGTGCCAGCCACTATACTAGAGGCGGGGAGCTGTTTTTT. It is translated as CASHYTRGGELFF. The rearrangement links TRBV6-5 to TRBJ2-2; possible D gene TRBD2, 5 bases. Germline V gene lookup returns CDR1 MNHEY and CDR2 SVGAGI. CDR3 length equals 13 residues. The V end was cut by 8 bases, the J end by 7 bases, with 14 bases between.

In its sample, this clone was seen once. CDR3 in amino acids: CASRAGPYEQYF. As DNA, the CDR3 is TGTGCCAGTAGGGCCGGTCCCTACGAGCAGTACTTC. This sequence joins TRBV19 and TRBJ2-7, with D unresolved. V lost 6 bases to trimming and J lost 2 bases, with 8 bases between them. Per germline, CDR1 LNHDA and CDR2 SQIVND (reference sequence). CDR3 length: 12 amino acids.

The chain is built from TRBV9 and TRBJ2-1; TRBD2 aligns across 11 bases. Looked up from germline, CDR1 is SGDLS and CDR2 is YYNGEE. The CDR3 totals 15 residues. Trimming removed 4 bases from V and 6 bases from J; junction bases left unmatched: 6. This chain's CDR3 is CASSQRTSGLNEQFF. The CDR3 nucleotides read TGTGCCAGCAGCCAGCGGACTAGCGGGCTCAATGAGCAGTTCTTC.

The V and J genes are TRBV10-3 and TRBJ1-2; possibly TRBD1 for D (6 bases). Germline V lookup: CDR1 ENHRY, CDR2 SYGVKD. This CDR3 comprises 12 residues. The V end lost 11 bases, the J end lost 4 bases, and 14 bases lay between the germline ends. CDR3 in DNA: TGTGCCGCCGAGGGGGGAGGCTATGGCTACACCTTC. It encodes CAAEGGGYGYTF.

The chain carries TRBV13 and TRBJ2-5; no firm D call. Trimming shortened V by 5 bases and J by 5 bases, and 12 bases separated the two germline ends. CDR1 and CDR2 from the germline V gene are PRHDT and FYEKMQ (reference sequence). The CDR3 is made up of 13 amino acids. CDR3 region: CASSPQGMETQYF. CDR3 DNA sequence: TGTGCCAGCAGCCCCCAAGGGATGGAGACCCAGTACTTC.

The CDR3 loop reads CSVARDEQFF. CDR3 DNA sequence: TGCAGTGTTGCCCGGGATGAGCAGTTCTTC. The chain carries TRBV20-1 and TRBJ2-1; D remains ambiguous. Germline V gene sequence: CDR1 DFQATT, CDR2 SNEGSKA (reference sequence). The CDR3 is made up of 10 amino acids. The germline V and J ends were trimmed by 7 bases and 8 bases, with 9 bases remaining between them.